This is a list of T cell receptor beta chains from one sample in a study of radiotherapy plus CTLA-4 blockade in lung cancer. Data came from immunoSEQ multiplex PCR; TCRdb stores just in-frame clones and leaves some out. The profile shows roughly 53,000 clones, around 80% of them singletons. This specimen was peripheral blood, taken from a patient treated with radiotherapy plus ipilimumab. The source is a human donor with non-small cell lung cancer who had a partial response to radiotherapy plus ipilimumab. CDR3s include the opening cysteine and the closing phenylalanine or tryptophan. A D gene is named only where the DNA matches it firmly. The size of a clone is reported for some rows only, either as once, few or many, or as a class for expanded clones.

V gene	D gene	clone size	J gene	CDR3 protein	CDR3 DNA
TRBV19	TRBD1	-	TRBJ2-7	CASSTLGTGSYEQYF	TGTGCCAGTAGTACCCTCGGGACAGGCTCCTACGAGCAGTACTTC
TRBV7-6	-	-	TRBJ1-6	CASSLARFNSPLHF	TGTGCCAGCAGCTTAGCCAGGTTTAATTCACCCCTCCACTTT
TRBV6-1	TRBD2	-	TRBJ2-7	CASSTSGGYSYEQYF	TGTGCCAGCAGTACTAGCGGGGGCTACTCCTACGAGCAGTACTTC
TRBV4-1	-	-	TRBJ2-3	CASSPDEGGPVDTQYF	TGCGCCAGCAGCCCGGACGAGGGGGGGCCGGTAGATACGCAGTATTTT
TRBV29-1	-	-	TRBJ2-1	CSGRQVGAANEQFF	TGCAGCGGTCGACAGGTGGGGGCGGCCAATGAGCAGTTCTTC
TRBV19	TRBD1	-	TRBJ1-4	CASTLDRLNTGGEKLFF	TGTGCCAGTACCTTGGACAGGCTAAACACCGGGGGTGAAAAACTGTTTTTT
TRBV5-4	TRBD1	-	TRBJ2-7	CASRSDRGLYEQYF	TGTGCCAGCAGATCGGACAGGGGGCTATACGAGCAGTACTTC
TRBV5-6	-	once	TRBJ1-2	CANSPTGYGYTF	TGTGCCAACAGCCCGACAGGCTATGGCTACACCTTC
TRBV5-6	TRBD1	-	TRBJ2-7	CASSFGTGAYEQYF	TGTGCCAGCAGCTTCGGGACAGGGGCCTACGAGCAGTACTTC
TRBV19	TRBD1	-	TRBJ2-6	CASTRTGSSGANVLTF	TGTGCCAGTACCCGGACAGGGTCATCTGGGGCCAACGTCCTGACTTTC
TRBV6-5	TRBD1	-	TRBJ1-5	CASRGTGKGQPQHF	TGTGCCAGCAGGGGGACAGGGAAGGGTCAGCCCCAGCATTTT
TRBV2	-	-	TRBJ2-7	CASMRLPSYEQYF	TGTGCCAGCATGCGGCTGCCATCCTACGAGCAGTACTTC
TRBV4-3	-	-	TRBJ1-5	CASSQGPLTGFRQPQHF	TGCGCCAGCAGCCAAGGTCCCCTCACAGGTTTTAGGCAGCCCCAGCATTTT
TRBV6-5	TRBD1	-	TRBJ2-7	CASRANRGRFYEQYF	TGTGCCAGCAGAGCAAACAGGGGGCGCTTCTACGAGCAGTACTTC
TRBV5-4	TRBD2	-	TRBJ2-7	CASSSNPTSGGYEQYF	TGTGCCAGCAGCTCAAACCCGACTAGCGGGGGCTACGAGCAGTACTTC
TRBV11-2	-	-	TRBJ1-3	CASSFTGDSGNTIYF	TGTGCCAGCAGCTTTACAGGAGACTCTGGAAACACCATATATTTT
TRBV7-3	-	-	TRBJ1-2	CASSSGDNYGYTF	TGTGCCAGCAGCTCGGGAGACAATTATGGCTACACCTTC
TRBV27	TRBD1	-	TRBJ2-7	CASSRDRVPYEQYF	TGTGCCAGCAGCCGCGACAGGGTACCCTACGAGCAGTACTTC
TRBV5-4	-	-	TRBJ1-2	CASSELPQDRNYGYTF	TGTGCCAGCAGCGAACTACCACAGGATCGTAACTATGGCTACACCTTC
TRBV7-6	-	-	TRBJ1-5	CASSLAPPANNQPQHF	TGTGCCAGCAGCCTAGCCCCCCCTGCGAACAATCAGCCCCAGCATTTT
TRBV7-8	-	-	TRBJ1-4	CASSNTGRGEKLFF	TGTGCCAGCAGCAATACAGGGAGGGGTGAAAAACTGTTTTTT
TRBV6-5	-	-	TRBJ1-2	CASSPRAGGYTF	TGTGCCAGCAGTCCTAGGGCGGGAGGCTACACCTTC
TRBV10-3	TRBD1	-	TRBJ1-6	CASRDRVSSPLHF	TGTGCCAGCCGGGACAGGGTCTCTTCACCCCTCCACTTT
TRBV6-5	TRBD2	few	TRBJ2-3	CASSPGRGTDTQYF	TGTGCCAGCAGTCCGGGGCGGGGGACAGATACGCAGTATTTT